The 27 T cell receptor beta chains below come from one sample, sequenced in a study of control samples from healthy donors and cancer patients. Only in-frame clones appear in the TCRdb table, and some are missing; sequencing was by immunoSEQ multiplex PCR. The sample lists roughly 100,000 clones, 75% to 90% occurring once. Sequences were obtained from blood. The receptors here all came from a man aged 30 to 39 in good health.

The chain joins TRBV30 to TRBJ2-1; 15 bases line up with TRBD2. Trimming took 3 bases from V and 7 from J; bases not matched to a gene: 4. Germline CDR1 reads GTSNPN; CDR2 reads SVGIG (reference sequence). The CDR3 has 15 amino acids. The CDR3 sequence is CAWRLGLAGGNEQFF. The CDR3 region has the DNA TGTGCCTGGAGGTTGGGACTAGCGGGAGGTAATGAGCAGTTCTTC.

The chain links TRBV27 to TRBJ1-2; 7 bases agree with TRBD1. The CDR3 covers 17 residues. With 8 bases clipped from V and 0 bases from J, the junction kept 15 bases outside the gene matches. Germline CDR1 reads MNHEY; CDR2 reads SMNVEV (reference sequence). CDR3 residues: CASPCFDRVWTNYGYTF. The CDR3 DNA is TGTGCCAGCCCTTGTTTTGACAGGGTCTGGACTAACTATGGCTACACCTTC.

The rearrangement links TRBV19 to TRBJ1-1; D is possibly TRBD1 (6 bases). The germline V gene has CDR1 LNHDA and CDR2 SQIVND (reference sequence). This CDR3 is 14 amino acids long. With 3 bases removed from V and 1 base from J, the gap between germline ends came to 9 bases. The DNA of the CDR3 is TGTGCCAGTAGTATCCTGGGACAGAACACTGAAGCTTTCTTT. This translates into CASSILGQNTEAFF.

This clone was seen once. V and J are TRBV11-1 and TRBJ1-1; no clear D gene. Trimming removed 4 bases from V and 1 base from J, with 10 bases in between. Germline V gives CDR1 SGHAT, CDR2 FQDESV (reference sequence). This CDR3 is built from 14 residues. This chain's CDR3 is CASSSSPENTEAFF. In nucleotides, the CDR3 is TGTGCCAGCAGCTCCAGTCCTGAGAACACTGAAGCTTTCTTT.

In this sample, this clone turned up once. The CDR3: CASSFLIAGGGEQFF. DNA for the CDR3: TGTGCCAGCAGCTTTCTTATAGCGGGAGGGGGTGAGCAGTTCTTC. This chain uses TRBV5-4 with TRBJ2-1; TRBD2 aligns across 11 bases. V lost 2 bases and J lost 9; bases outside the gene matches: 7. CDR1 is SGHNT, CDR2 YYREEE, per germline (reference sequence). The CDR3 spans 15 residues.

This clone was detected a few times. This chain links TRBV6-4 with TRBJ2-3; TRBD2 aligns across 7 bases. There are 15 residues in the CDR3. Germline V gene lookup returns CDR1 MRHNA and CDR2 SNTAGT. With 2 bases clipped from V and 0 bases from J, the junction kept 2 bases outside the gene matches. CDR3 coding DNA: TGTGCCAGCAGTGACGGGAGGGCTAGCACAGATACGCAGTATTTT. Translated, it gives CASSDGRASTDTQYF.

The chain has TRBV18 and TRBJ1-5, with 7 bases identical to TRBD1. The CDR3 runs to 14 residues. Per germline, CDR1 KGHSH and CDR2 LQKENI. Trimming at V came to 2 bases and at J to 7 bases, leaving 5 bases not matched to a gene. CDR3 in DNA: TGTGCCAGCTCACCAATAGGGGGCGAGCAGCCCCAGCATTTT. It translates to CASSPIGGEQPQHF. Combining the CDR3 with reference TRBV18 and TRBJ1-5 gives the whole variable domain NAGVMQNPRHLVRRRGQEARLRCSPMKGHSHVYWYRQLPEEGLKFMVYLQKENIIDESGMPKERFSAEFPKEGPSILRIQQVVRGDSAAYFCASSPIGGEQPQHFGDGTRLSIL.

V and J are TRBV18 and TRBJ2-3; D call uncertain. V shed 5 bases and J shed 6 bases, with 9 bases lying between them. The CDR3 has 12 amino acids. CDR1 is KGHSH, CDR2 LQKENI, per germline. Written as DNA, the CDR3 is TGTGCCAGCTCAGGGGTCAGCGATACGCAGTATTTT. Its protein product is CASSGVSDTQYF.

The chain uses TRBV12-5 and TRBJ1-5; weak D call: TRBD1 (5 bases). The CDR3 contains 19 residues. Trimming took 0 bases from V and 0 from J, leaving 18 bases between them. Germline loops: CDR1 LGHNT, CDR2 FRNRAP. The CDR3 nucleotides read TGTGCTAGTGGTTTGGTATTTGGGTTGGGGACCGATAGCAATCAGCCCCAGCATTTT. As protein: CASGLVFGLGTDSNQPQHF.

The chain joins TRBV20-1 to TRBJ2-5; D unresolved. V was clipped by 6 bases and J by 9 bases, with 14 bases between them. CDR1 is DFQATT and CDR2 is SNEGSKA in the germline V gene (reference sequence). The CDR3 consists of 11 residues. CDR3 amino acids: CSALQGWSQYF. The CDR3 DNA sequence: TGCAGTGCCCTCCAAGGTTGGTCCCAGTACTTC.

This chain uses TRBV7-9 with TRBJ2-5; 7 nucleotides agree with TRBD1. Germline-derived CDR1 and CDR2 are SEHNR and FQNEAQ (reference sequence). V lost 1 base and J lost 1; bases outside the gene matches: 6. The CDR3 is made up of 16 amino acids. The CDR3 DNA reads TGTGCCAGCAGCTTAGGGGGACAGCTCGCCCAAGAGACCCAGTACTTC. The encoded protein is CASSLGGQLAQETQYF.

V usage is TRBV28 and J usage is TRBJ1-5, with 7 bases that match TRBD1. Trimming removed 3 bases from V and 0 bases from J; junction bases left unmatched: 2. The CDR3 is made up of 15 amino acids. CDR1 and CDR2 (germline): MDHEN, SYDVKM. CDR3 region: CASSLGQHSNQPQHF. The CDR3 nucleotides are TGTGCCAGCAGTTTGGGACAGCATAGCAATCAGCCCCAGCATTTT.

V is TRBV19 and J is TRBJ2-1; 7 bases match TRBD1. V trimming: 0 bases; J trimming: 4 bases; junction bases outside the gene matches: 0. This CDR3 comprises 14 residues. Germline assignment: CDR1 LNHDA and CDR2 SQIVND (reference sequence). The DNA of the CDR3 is TGTGCCAGTAGTATAGAGACAGGGTACAATGAGCAGTTCTTC. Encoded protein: CASSIETGYNEQFF.

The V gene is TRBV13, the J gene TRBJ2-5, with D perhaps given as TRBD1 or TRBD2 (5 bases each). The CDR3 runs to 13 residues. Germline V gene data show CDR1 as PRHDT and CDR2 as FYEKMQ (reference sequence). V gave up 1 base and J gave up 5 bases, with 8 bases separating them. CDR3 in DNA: TGTGCCAGCAGCTTAGCCTGGGGGGAGACCCAGTACTTC. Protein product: CASSLAWGETQYF.

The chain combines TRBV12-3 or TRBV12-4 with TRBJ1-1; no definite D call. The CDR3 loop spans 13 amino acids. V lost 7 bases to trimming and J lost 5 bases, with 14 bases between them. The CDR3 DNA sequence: TGTGCCAGCAATCATGAAAGAGGGACTGAAGCTTTCTTT. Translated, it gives CASNHERGTEAFF.

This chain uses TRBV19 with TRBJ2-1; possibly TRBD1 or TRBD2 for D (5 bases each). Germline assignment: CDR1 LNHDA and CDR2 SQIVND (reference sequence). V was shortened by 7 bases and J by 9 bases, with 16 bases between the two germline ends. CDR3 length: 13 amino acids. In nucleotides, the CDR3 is TGTGCCAGTACCCTGGGGGTTCAGGGTGAGCAGTTCTTC. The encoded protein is CASTLGVQGEQFF.

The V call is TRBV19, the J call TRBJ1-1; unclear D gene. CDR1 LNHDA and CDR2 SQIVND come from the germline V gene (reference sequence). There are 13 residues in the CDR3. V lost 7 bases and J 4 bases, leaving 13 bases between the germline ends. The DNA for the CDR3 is TGTGCCAGTAAGCCTAGACAAAGCACTGAAGCTTTCTTT. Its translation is CASKPRQSTEAFF. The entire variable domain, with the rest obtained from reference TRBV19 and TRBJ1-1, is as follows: DGGITQSPKYLFRKEGQNVTLSCEQNLNHDAMYWYRQDPGQGLRLIYYSQIVNDFQKGDIAEGYSVSREKKESFPLTVTSAQKNPTAFYLCASKPRQSTEAFFGQGTRLTVV.

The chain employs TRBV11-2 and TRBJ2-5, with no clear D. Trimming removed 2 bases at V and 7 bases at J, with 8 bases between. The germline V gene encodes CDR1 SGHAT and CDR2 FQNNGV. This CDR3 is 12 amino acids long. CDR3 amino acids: CASSLNRATQYF. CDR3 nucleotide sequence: TGTGCCAGCAGCTTAAATAGAGCGACCCAGTACTTC. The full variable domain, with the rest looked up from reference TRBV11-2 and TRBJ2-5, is EAGVAQSPRYKIIEKRQSVAFWCNPISGHATLYWYQQILGQGPKLLIQFQNNGVVDDSQLPKDRFSAERLKGVDSTLKIQPAKLEDSAVYLCASSLNRATQYFGPGTRLLVL.

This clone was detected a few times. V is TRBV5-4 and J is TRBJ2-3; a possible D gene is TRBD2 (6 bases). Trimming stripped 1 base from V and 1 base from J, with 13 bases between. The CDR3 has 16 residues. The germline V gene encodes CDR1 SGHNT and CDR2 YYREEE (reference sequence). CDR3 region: CASSLFGRGGTDTQYF. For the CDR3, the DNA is TGTGCCAGCAGCTTGTTTGGGCGGGGCGGCACAGATACGCAGTATTTT. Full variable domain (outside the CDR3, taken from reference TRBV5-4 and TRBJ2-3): ETGVTQSPTHLIKTRGQQVTLRCSSQSGHNTVSWYQQALGQGPQFIFQYYREEENGRGNFPPRFSGLQFPNYSSELNVNALELDDSALYLCASSLFGRGGTDTQYFGPGTRLTVL.

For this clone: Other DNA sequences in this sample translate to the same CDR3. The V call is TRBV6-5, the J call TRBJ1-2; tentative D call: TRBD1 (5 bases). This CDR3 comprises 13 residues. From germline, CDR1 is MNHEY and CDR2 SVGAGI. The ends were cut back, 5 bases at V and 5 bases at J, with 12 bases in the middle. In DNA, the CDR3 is TGTGCCAGCAGTCCGGACCGGGGGTATGGCTACACCTTC. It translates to CASSPDRGYGYTF.

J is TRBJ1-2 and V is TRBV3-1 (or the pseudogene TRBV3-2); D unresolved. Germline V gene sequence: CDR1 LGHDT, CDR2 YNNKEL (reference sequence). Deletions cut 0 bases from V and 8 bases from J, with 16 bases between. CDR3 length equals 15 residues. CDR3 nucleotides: TGTGCCAGCAGCCAAGATCCCACTACCACGCGGGGCTACACCTTC. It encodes CASSQDPTTTRGYTF.

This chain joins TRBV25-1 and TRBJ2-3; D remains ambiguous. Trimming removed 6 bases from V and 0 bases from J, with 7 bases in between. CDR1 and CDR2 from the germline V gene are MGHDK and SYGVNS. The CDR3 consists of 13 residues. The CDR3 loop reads CASSHTSTDTQYF. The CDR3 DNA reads TGTGCCAGCAGCCACACTAGCACAGATACGCAGTATTTT.

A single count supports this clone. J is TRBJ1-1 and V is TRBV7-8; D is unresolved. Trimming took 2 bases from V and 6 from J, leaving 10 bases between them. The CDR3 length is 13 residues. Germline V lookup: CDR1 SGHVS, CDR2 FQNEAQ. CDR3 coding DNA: TGTGCCAGCAGCTTAAACACGAGGGCTGAAGCTTTCTTT. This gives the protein CASSLNTRAEAFF.

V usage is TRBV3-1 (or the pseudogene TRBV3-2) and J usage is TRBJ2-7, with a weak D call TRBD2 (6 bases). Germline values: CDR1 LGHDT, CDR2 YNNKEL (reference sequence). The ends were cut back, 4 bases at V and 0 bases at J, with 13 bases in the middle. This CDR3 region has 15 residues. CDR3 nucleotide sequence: TGTGCCAGCAGCCGTGAATCGGGACTCTCCTACGAGCAGTACTTC. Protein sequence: CASSRESGLSYEQYF.

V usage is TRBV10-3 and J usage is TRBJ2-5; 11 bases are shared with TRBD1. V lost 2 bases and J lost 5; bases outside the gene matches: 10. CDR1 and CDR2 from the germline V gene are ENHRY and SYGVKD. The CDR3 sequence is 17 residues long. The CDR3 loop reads CAISEPRTGGLGETQYF. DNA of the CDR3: TGTGCCATCAGTGAGCCGAGGACAGGGGGCTTGGGGGAGACCCAGTACTTC.

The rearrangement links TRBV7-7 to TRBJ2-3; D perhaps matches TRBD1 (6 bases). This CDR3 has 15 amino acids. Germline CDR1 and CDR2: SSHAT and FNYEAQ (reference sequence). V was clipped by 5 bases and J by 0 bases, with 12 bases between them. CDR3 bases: TGTGCCAGCAGCCGCACAGGGTTAAGCACAGATACGCAGTATTTT. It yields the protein CASSRTGLSTDTQYF.

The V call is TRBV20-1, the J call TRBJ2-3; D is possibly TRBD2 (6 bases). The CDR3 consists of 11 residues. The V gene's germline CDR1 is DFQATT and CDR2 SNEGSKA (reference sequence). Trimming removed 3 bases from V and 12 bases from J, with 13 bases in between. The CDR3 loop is CSARSREFQYF. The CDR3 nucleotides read TGCAGTGCTAGGTCCCGGGAGTTTCAGTATTTT.